These 5 T cell receptor beta chains were sequenced from one sample in a study of T cell responses to AZD1222 COVID-19 vaccine. The table came from immunoSEQ multiplex PCR; TCRdb's copy has only in-frame clones and leaves some out. The top ten clones hold around a fifth of a sample with over 65,000 clones, 70% to 80% of them seen once. The material sequenced was peripheral blood, taken on day 0 of AZD1222 vaccination. These receptors originate from an adult in good health.

The V gene is TRBV11-3, the J gene TRBJ2-6, with D possibly being TRBD1 (5 bases). CDR1 and CDR2 from the germline V gene are SGHNT and YENEEA. CDR3 size: 16 residues. V was cut by 5 bases and J by 4 bases, with 15 bases left in between. In DNA, the CDR3 is TGTGCCAGCAGCCCCGGGCAGGGTTTAGGGGCCAACGTCCTGACTTTC. It is translated as CASSPGQGLGANVLTF.

V usage is TRBV5-1 and J usage is TRBJ2-1; TRBD2 might be the D (6 bases). The CDR3 spans 16 residues. The germline CDR1 and CDR2 sequences are SGHRS and YFSETQ. The ends were cut back, 5 bases at V and 4 bases at J, with 19 bases in the middle. CDR3 sequence reads: CASRRTGSRSYNEQFF. As DNA, the CDR3 is TGCGCCAGCAGAAGGACCGGGAGCCGGTCTTACAATGAGCAGTTCTTC.

In DNA, the CDR3 is TGCGCCAGCAGCCCCGCCCCCTCCCCGGACGGGGAGCTGTTTTTT. Amino acid sequence: CASSPAPSPDGELFF. The genes are TRBV5-1 and TRBJ2-2; D unresolved. This CDR3 contains 15 residues. V was clipped by 4 bases and J by 7 bases, with 17 bases between them. CDR1 and CDR2 from the germline V gene are SGHRS and YFSETQ.

This clone was picked up a small number of times. V and J are TRBV28 and TRBJ2-7, with 8 bases aligning to TRBD2. With V trimmed by 3 bases and J by 5 bases, 12 bases remained unmatched. The CDR3 spans 16 residues. The germline CDR1 and CDR2 sequences are MDHEN and SYDVKM. The CDR3 DNA follows: TGTGCCAGCAGTTTCCCGGGACTAGGGGGACGGAACGAGCAGTACTTC. Protein: CASSFPGLGGRNEQYF.

This clone was counted a few times. This chain uses TRBV27 with TRBJ2-3, with a weak D call TRBD2 (5 bases). The CDR3 length is 16 residues. Trimming left V 7 bases short and J 1 base short, with 18 bases between. The V gene's germline CDR1 is MNHEY and CDR2 SMNVEV (reference sequence). CDR3 protein: CASKLFGLGGTDTQYF. The CDR3 DNA follows: TGTGCCAGCAAACTTTTCGGACTCGGTGGCACAGATACGCAGTATTTT.